The 5 T cell receptor beta chains below all came from one sample that was sequenced in a study of regulatory T cells in long-lasting Graves disease. According to the study, TCR beta libraries were built with iRepertoire HTBI primers and CDR3-region Arm-PCR. One entry per CDR3 protein results from TCRdb running MiXCR on the multiplex PCR reads. The sample consists of 400,000 to 500,000 distinct CDR3 sequences, under 25% of them appearing once. Noted time point: persistent/refractory GD, antithyroid drugs over 5 years with positive TRAb. From RNA extracted from PBMCs, the TCR library was made. This specimen was peripheral blood mononuclear cells (PBMCs), taken when the disease was refractory, from a patient treated with antithyroid drugs. These receptors all stem from a female donor with Graves disease.

This clonotype showed up many times. The chain couples TRBV28 to TRBJ2-7, with 8 bases aligning to TRBD2. CDR3 length: 17 amino acids. V was pared by 2 bases and J by 2 bases, with 11 bases of the junction left unmatched. CDR1 is MDHEN and CDR2 is SYDVKM in the germline V gene. The chain's CDR3 is CASSLEPGGPLPYEQYF. CDR3 coding DNA: TGTGCCAGCAGTTTAGAACCGGGGGGGCCCCTCCCCTACGAGCAGTACTTC.

Worth noting for this clonotype: Only one base separates this from a far larger clonotype, so it likely reflects a read error. V usage is TRBV28 and J usage is TRBJ2-4, with unresolved D. TRBJ1-2 explains the end of the DNA better; the J call may be wrong. The CDR3 is 16 residues long. Germline V gene lookup returns CDR1 MDHEN and CDR2 SYDVKM. CDR3 sequence (DNA): TGTGCCGGCAGTTTATTCCCGGGAAGTACCTTCTATGGCTACACCTTC. This encodes CAGSLFPGSTFYGYTF.

The table lists this clonotype with many counts. This chain links TRBV5-1 with TRBJ1-2; the match to TRBD1 covers 9 bases. CDR1 and CDR2 from the germline V gene are SGHRS and YFSETQ. The junction had 13 bases not matched to a gene; V was cut back by 6 bases and J by 7 bases. This CDR3 is built from 15 residues. This CDR3 reads CASKDQTGGAVGYTF. The CDR3 region has the DNA TGCGCCAGCAAAGACCAAACAGGGGGCGCGGTTGGCTACACCTTC.

This clonotype has only a few counts. The conserved phenylalanine or tryptophan is not found at the CDR3 terminus, so this likely reflects a read error. This chain joins TRBV10-2 and TRBJ2-7; D unresolved. The CDR3 extends over 13 amino acids. V gave up 7 bases and J gave up 4 bases, with 14 bases separating them. The germline CDR1 and CDR2 sequences are WSHSY and SAAADI. The CDR3 nucleotides read TGCGCCAGCAAGGGCGGATCGGTTTACGAGCAGTACCTC. Its protein is CASKGGSVYEQYL.

This clonotype was picked up a small number of times. V gene TRBV28 combines with J gene TRBJ2-7, with D perhaps matching TRBD1 or TRBD2 (6 bases each). The ends were cut back, 2 bases at V and 4 bases at J, with 15 bases in the middle. Germline CDR1 is MDHEN and CDR2 is SYDVKM. The CDR3 length is 15 residues. In DNA, the CDR3 is TGTGCCAGCAGTTTACCCGGGGGCAGGCAATACGAGCAGTACTTC. Translated, it gives CASSLPGGRQYEQYF. Full variable domain (remainder filled in from reference TRBV28 and TRBJ2-7): DVKVTQSSRYLVKRTGEKVFLECVQDMDHENMFWYRQDPGLGLRLIYFSYDVKMKEKGDIPEGYSVSREKKERFSLILESASTNQTSMYLCASSLPGGRQYEQYFGPGTRLTVT.